Given below is one T cell receptor (beta chain) in context. Data came from immunoSEQ multiplex PCR; TCRdb stores just in-frame clones and leaves some out. The data hold about 240,000 clones, with roughly 82% observed a single time. The data belong to a study of blood T cell repertoires in COVID-19. About the study: The United States, Italy and Spain provided the acute and convalescent COVID-19 samples.

This CDR3 comprises 15 residues. Germline V gene lookup returns CDR1 SGDLS and CDR2 YYNGEE. The J segment lost 10 bases and the V segment lost 4 bases, leaving 10 bases of the junction unmatched. The sequence was collected from a man at least 80 years old with acute or convalescent COVID-19. The source material was peripheral blood. The rearrangement joins TRBV9 to TRBJ1-6; 8 nucleotides agree with TRBD1. The CDR3 DNA is TGTGCCAGCAGCCCTTCGACAGGGGATGCCTCACCCCTCCACTTT. Its translation is CASSPSTGDASPLHF.